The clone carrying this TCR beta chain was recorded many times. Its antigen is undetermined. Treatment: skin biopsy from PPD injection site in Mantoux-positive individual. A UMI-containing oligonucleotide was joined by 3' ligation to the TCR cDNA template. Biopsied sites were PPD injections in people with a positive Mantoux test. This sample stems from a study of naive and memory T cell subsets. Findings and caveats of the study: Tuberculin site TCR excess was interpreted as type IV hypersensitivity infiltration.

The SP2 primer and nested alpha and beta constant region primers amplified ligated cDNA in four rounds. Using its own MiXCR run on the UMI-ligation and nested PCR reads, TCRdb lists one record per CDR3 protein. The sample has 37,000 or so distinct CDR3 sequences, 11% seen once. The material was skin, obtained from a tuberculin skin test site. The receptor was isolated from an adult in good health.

Here the CDR3 DNA reads TGCAGTGCCCTCCGAGGGACAGGGGGCTACAATGAGCAGTTCTTC. It is translated as CSALRGTGGYNEQFF. The V call is TRBV20-1, the J call TRBJ2-1, with 11 bases identical to TRBD1. CDR1 is DFQATT and CDR2 is SNEGSKA in the germline V gene (reference sequence). Trimming removed 6 bases from V and 3 bases from J; junction bases left unmatched: 7. The CDR3 is 15 residues long.